This T cell receptor beta chain was sequenced in a study of T cell responses to AZD1222 COVID-19 vaccine. General study points: Vaccination with two AZD1222 doses was followed by a rise in Spike-specific TCR breadth and depth. Among spike-specific TCRs, nearly half reportedly target unmutated variant regions.

About this clone itself: Its antigen remains unknown.

The CDR3 has 16 amino acids. Trimming removed 3 bases at V and 7 bases at J, with 16 bases between. CDR1 is LNHDA and CDR2 is SQIVND in the germline V gene (reference sequence). Using immunoSEQ multiplex PCR, the repertoire was profiled, and TCRdb retains in-frame clones only, with some absent. Among 150,000 to 200,000 clones listed, around 87% were seen once. The TCR comes from an adult in good health. The source was peripheral blood, collected on day 0 of AZD1222 vaccination. The V gene is TRBV19, the J gene TRBJ1-6, with D possibly being TRBD1 (5 bases). The CDR3 DNA follows: TGTGCCAGTAGTATGGCTCTGACAGCCTGGAATTCACCCCTCCACTTT. Translated, it gives CASSMALTAWNSPLHF.